Listed here are 24 T cell receptor beta chains from one sample, sequenced in a study of T cells after yellow fever vaccination. In TCRdb, the 5' RACE reads were re-called with MiXCR into one record per CDR3 protein. The sample yields tens of thousands of distinct CDR3 sequences, approximately 7% seen once. Sequenced material: CD8+ T cells sorted from PBMCs, taken roughly 47 days after the first yellow fever vaccination. The receptors originated from a young man who received the YFV17D yellow fever vaccine.

This clonotype appeared a few times. V is TRBV11-2 and J is TRBJ2-7; 8 nucleotides agree with TRBD1. The CDR3 has 17 amino acids. Germline CDR1 reads SGHAT; CDR2 reads FQNNGV. V lost 4 bases, J lost 0 bases, and 11 bases stayed unmatched. The CDR3 DNA sequence: TGTGCCAGCAGCTCACACCTACAGGGGGTGGACTCCTACGAGCAGTACTTC. Its protein product is CASSSHLQGVDSYEQYF.

This clonotype was counted between two and nine times. The chain combines TRBV6-2 or TRBV6-3 with TRBJ2-7; no definite D call. The CDR3 spans 13 residues. The germline V and J ends were trimmed by 7 bases and 6 bases, with 16 bases remaining between them. Germline loops: CDR1 MNHEY, CDR2 SVGEGT. CDR3 bases: TGTGCCAGCACTCCCTCATTAACGGGCGAGCAGTACGTC. This encodes CASTPSLTGEQYV.

The gene calls are TRBV10-3 and TRBJ2-1, with TRBD1 identical over 9 bases. Germline V gives CDR1 ENHRY, CDR2 SYGVKD. The CDR3 has 15 residues. V lost 2 bases and J lost 6; bases outside the gene matches: 5. The DNA of the CDR3 is TGTGCCATCAGTGAGAGGGGGACAGGGTCCAATGAGCAGTTCTTC. This translates into CAISERGTGSNEQFF.

This clonotype came up many times. The chain has TRBV14 and TRBJ2-7; no reliable D call. Germline V gene sequence: CDR1 SGHDN, CDR2 FVKESK. The V and J ends lost 1 base and 2 bases respectively, with 6 bases between them. This CDR3 is 13 amino acids long. CDR3 DNA: TGTGCCAGCAGCCAAGTAGCAACCTACGAGCAGTACTTC. It yields the protein CASSQVATYEQYF.

The chain has TRBV7-9 and TRBJ2-1; D is undetermined. Germline values: CDR1 SEHNR, CDR2 FQNEAQ (reference sequence). V dropped 3 bases and J dropped 8 bases, with 14 bases sitting between them. The CDR3 loop spans 14 amino acids. CDR3 nucleotides: TGTGCCAGCAGCTTTATAGCACGGAGCCATGAGCAGTTCTTC. Its translation: CASSFIARSHEQFF.

The chain joins TRBV20-1 to TRBJ1-2; possibly TRBD1 for D (5 bases). Germline lookup yields CDR1 DFQATT and CDR2 SNEGSKA (reference sequence). The CDR3 contains 14 residues. V was clipped by 1 base and J by 8 bases, with 17 bases between them. This CDR3 is CSARGPGGIDGYTF. The CDR3, as DNA: TGCAGTGCTAGAGGCCCGGGGGGAATTGACGGCTACACCTTC.

This clonotype was picked up a small number of times. The V gene is TRBV27, the J gene TRBJ2-5; D is perhaps TRBD1 (5 bases). V was trimmed by 5 bases and J by 4 bases, leaving 14 bases between them. The germline V gene has CDR1 MNHEY and CDR2 SMNVEV (reference sequence). The CDR3 contains 14 residues. CDR3 DNA: TGTGCCAGCAGTCCCATTGCAGGGATAGAGACCCAGTACTTC. It translates to CASSPIAGIETQYF.

This clonotype was seen a few times. In DNA form, the CDR3 reads TGTGCCAGCAGCGAGAAGAAGGGGGGGCTAAACTATGGCTACACCTTC. Amino acids: CASSEKKGGLNYGYTF. The V and J genes are TRBV9 and TRBJ1-2; D is perhaps TRBD1 (6 bases). Looked up from germline, CDR1 is SGDLS and CDR2 is YYNGEE. V was cut by 3 bases and J by 2 bases, with 17 bases left in between. The CDR3 sequence is 16 residues long.

The rearrangement joins TRBV29-1 to TRBJ2-3; a possible D gene is TRBD1 (6 bases). The CDR3 has 16 residues. CDR1 is SQVTM and CDR2 is ANQGSEA in the germline V gene. V lost 1 base and J lost 1, with 15 bases in between. In DNA form, the CDR3 reads TGCAGCGTTGAAGCGGGGACAAACACTCGCACAGATACGCAGTATTTT. Encoded protein: CSVEAGTNTRTDTQYF.

This clonotype was picked up many times. The chain uses TRBV11-3 and TRBJ2-1, with a possible D match to TRBD1 (6 bases). With 5 bases removed from V and 3 bases from J, the gap between germline ends came to 14 bases. The CDR3 is 15 amino acids. CDR1 and CDR2 from the germline V gene are SGHNT and YENEEA. The CDR3 coding sequence is TGTGCCAGCAGCCAAAAACAGGGAGACTACAATGAGCAGTTCTTC. Translated, it gives CASSQKQGDYNEQFF.

This clonotype was counted ten times or more. V gene TRBV7-2 combines with J gene TRBJ2-3; a weak D match, TRBD2 (5 bases). This CDR3 has 15 residues. Germline V gene sequence: CDR1 SGHTA, CDR2 FQGNSA. V lost 5 bases, J lost 3 bases, and 15 bases lay in between. CDR3: CASSNLPGGTDTQYF. The DNA of the CDR3 is TGTGCCAGCAGCAACCTACCGGGCGGGACAGATACGCAGTATTTT.

This clonotype was counted ten times or more. V is TRBV24-1 and J is TRBJ2-1; 12 positions match TRBD2. This CDR3 spans 13 amino acids. The germline gives CDR1 KGHDR, CDR2 SFDVKD. V lost 8 bases to trimming and J lost 7 bases; unmatched junction nucleotides: 2. The CDR3 nucleotides read TGTGCCACCACTAGCGGGGGGGCGAATGAGCAGTTCTTC. Amino acids: CATTSGGANEQFF.

This clonotype came up a few times. V and J are TRBV5-4 and TRBJ2-5; 10 bases agree with TRBD2. Germline CDR1 SGHNT, CDR2 YYREEE (reference sequence). The CDR3 length is 15 residues. The trim removed 0 bases at V and 5 bases at J, leaving 4 bases unmatched. CDR3 in amino acids: CASSLVGTSEETQYF. In nucleotides, the CDR3 is TGTGCCAGCAGCTTGGTAGGGACTAGCGAGGAGACCCAGTACTTC.

This clonotype turned up a few times. The V and J genes are TRBV7-6 and TRBJ1-1; D remains ambiguous. CDR1 is SGHVS, CDR2 FNYEAQ, per germline. V was clipped by 5 bases and J by 5 bases, with 15 bases between them. This CDR3 region has 14 residues. The CDR3 region has the DNA TGTGCCAGCAGCCGGATCGGACTGACGACTGAAGCTTTCTTT. Amino acid sequence: CASSRIGLTTEAFF. The full variable domain, its missing parts supplied by reference TRBV7-6 and TRBJ1-1, is GAGVSQSPRYKVTKRGQDVALRCDPISGHVSLYWYRQALGQGPEFLTYFNYEAQQDKSGLPNDRFSAERPEGSISTLTIQRTEQRDSAMYRCASSRIGLTTEAFFGQGTRLTVV.

The table lists this clonotype with many counts. The CDR3 DNA reads TGCAGTGCTTGGACGGGCCGGGGCTACGAGCAGTACTTC. Its translation: CSAWTGRGYEQYF. The V and J genes are TRBV20-1 and TRBJ2-7, with a possible D match to TRBD2 (5 bases). V gave up 5 bases and J gave up 3 bases, with 14 bases separating them. The germline V gene encodes CDR1 DFQATT and CDR2 SNEGSKA (reference sequence). There are 13 residues in the CDR3.

This clonotype was detected ten times or more. The chain has TRBV12-5 and TRBJ1-1; D not certain. Per germline, CDR1 LGHNT and CDR2 FRNRAP. The CDR3 runs 13 residues. The V gene lost 7 bases and the J gene lost 5 bases, with 14 bases spanning the gap. The CDR3 loop is CASAPTLGTEAFF. The CDR3 bases are TGTGCTAGTGCACCGACTCTGGGAACTGAAGCTTTCTTT.

The V and J genes are TRBV19 and TRBJ2-3, with D unclear. CDR1 is LNHDA, CDR2 SQIVND, per germline (reference sequence). The CDR3 has 13 amino acids. V dropped 11 bases and J dropped 2 bases, with 14 bases sitting between them. The CDR3 protein is CASVGPSTDTQYF. The DNA of the CDR3 is TGTGCCTCCGTCGGCCCTTCCACAGATACGCAGTATTTT.

This clonotype was observed at least ten times. CDR3 amino acids: CASSLGGQGRTQYF. The CDR3 DNA is TGTGCCAGCAGTTTAGGTGGGCAGGGTCGGACCCAGTACTTC. The chain uses TRBV28 and TRBJ2-5; D possibly corresponds to TRBD1 (5 bases). Trimming removed 2 bases at V and 7 bases at J, with 14 bases between. CDR1 and CDR2 (germline): MDHEN, SYDVKM. The CDR3 has 14 amino acids.

This clonotype was counted ten times or more. The rearrangement links TRBV4-1 to TRBJ2-2; 9 bases are shared with TRBD2. The germline V gene has CDR1 MGHRA and CDR2 YSYEKL. The CDR3 is 16 residues long. V was clipped by 4 bases and J by 11 bases; unmatched bases: 14. CDR3 amino acids: CASSPRGAGGLGELFF. The CDR3 bases are TGCGCCAGCAGCCCTCGCGGAGCGGGGGGCCTCGGAGAGCTGTTTTTT.

In the case of this clonotype: This sequence may be a read error, since a much larger clone differs from it by one base. V gene TRBV12-3 or TRBV12-4 combines with J gene TRBJ2-7; D gene uncertain. Trimming stripped 8 bases from V and 0 bases from J, with 11 bases between. This CDR3 has 13 amino acids. DNA of the CDR3: TGTGCCAGCGCCCTAGGGATCTCCTACGAGCAGTACTTC. The encoded protein is CASALGISYEQYF.

Worth noting for this clonotype: Being one base from a much bigger clone, this may be a read error. The J gene is TRBJ2-3, the V gene TRBV3-1; 9 bases are a match to TRBD1. Germline V gene sequence: CDR1 LGHDT, CDR2 YNNKEL (reference sequence). This CDR3 region has 15 residues. The CDR3 DNA sequence: TGTGCCACCAGCCAAGGGACAGGGAATACAGATACGCAGTATTTT. Protein product: CATSQGTGNTDTQYF.

This clonotype was seen repeatedly, ten times or more. CDR3 coding DNA: TGTGCCAGCAGTTCCATCGGTAGCGGGGGGGCTTCAGATACGCAGTATTTT. This encodes CASSSIGSGGASDTQYF. The chain joins TRBV27 to TRBJ2-3; 11 nucleotides line up with TRBD2. V shed 4 bases and J 4 bases; nucleotides not matched to a gene: 10. Germline V gives CDR1 MNHEY, CDR2 SMNVEV (reference sequence). The CDR3 has 17 residues.

This clonotype was counted many times. The rearrangement joins TRBV5-1 to TRBJ2-7; 7 bases fit TRBD1. In germline, CDR1 is SGHRS, CDR2 YFSETQ. Trimming cost V 4 bases and J 6 bases; bases outside gene matches: 13. The CDR3 is 15 residues long. CDR3 sequence reads: CASSLRQGTRREQYF. DNA of the CDR3: TGCGCCAGCAGCCTCAGACAGGGTACCCGGCGCGAGCAGTACTTC.

In this sample, this clonotype turned up many times. Because it lacks the conserved phenylalanine or tryptophan at the end, this CDR3 is likely a read error. The DNA is left out, because the CDR3 cannot be placed on it with certainty; the CDR3 is given as TCRdb lists it. J is TRBJ2-1 and V is TRBV6-6; the table's TRBD1 call for D was not verified on the DNA. The germline V gene encodes CDR1 MNHNY and CDR2 SVGAGI (reference sequence). With termini counted, the CDR3 has 12 amino acids. The CDR3 is CASSYGTGESPL.